The 15 T cell receptor beta chains listed next were all sequenced from one sample in a study of Graves' ophthalmopathy and Graves' hyperthyroidism. The study amplified TCR beta CDR3 regions using RNA transcripts. Second-round multiplex PCR came after a first-round RT-PCR that employed HTBI primers. Each CDR3 protein is one row after TCRdb ran MiXCR on the multiplex PCR reads. Of about 400,000 distinct CDR3 sequences in the sample, roughly 14% are singletons; the top ten hold 7%. Sequences were obtained from peripheral blood. Receptors were obtained from a woman younger than 35 with stable Graves' hyperthyroidism.

The gene calls are TRBV28 and TRBJ2-7, with TRBD2 as a possible D gene (6 bases). CDR1 is MDHEN, CDR2 SYDVKM, per germline. CDR3 size: 15 residues. Trimming removed 6 bases at V and 6 bases at J, with 21 bases between. The CDR3 DNA is TGTGCCAGCAGCTCCCTGGACGGACCGGGAGTCGAGCAGTACTTC. It codes for CASSSLDGPGVEQYF.

This clonotype was detected many times. The chain couples TRBV12-5 to TRBJ1-6, with D uncertain. Germline V gene lookup returns CDR1 LGHNT and CDR2 FRNRAP. The V end lost 9 bases, the J end lost 8 bases, and 11 bases lay between the germline ends. The CDR3 is 12 amino acids. Here the CDR3 DNA reads TGTGCTAGCAAGTTTGATTATTCACCCCTCCACTTT. It yields the protein CASKFDYSPLHF.

The table lists this clonotype with many counts. This chain links TRBV6-2 or TRBV6-3 with TRBJ1-5, with D maybe TRBD1 (5 bases). Between the trimmed V and J ends, which lost 4 bases and 0 bases, there was a span of 19 bases. Germline V lookup: CDR1 MNHEY, CDR2 SVGEGT. This CDR3 is built from 18 residues. DNA for the CDR3: TGTGCCAGCAGTTGGGAGGACATGGGTTATCATAGCAATCAGCCCCAGCATTTT. Translation: CASSWEDMGYHSNQPQHF.

This clonotype was seen many times. This chain uses TRBV9 with TRBJ1-2; perhaps TRBD1 as D (5 bases). Trimming pared 5 bases from V and 6 bases from J, leaving 23 bases between. The CDR3 is made up of 16 amino acids. CDR1 and CDR2 (germline): SGDLS, YYNGEE. CDR3 loop: CASSLIGTRGLNGYTF. In DNA, the CDR3 is TGTGCCAGCAGTCTTATCGGGACGAGGGGACTCAATGGCTACACCTTC.

This clonotype was seen many times. J is TRBJ2-5 and V is TRBV11-3, with a possible D match to TRBD1 (6 bases). Germline V gene lookup returns CDR1 SGHNT and CDR2 YENEEA. V gave up 8 bases and J gave up 4 bases, with 17 bases separating them. This CDR3 spans 14 amino acids. CDR3 in DNA: TGTGCCAGCGGGAAGGCCAGGGGTAGAGAGACCCAGTACTTC. Its translation: CASGKARGRETQYF. Based on the CDR3 plus reference TRBV11-3 and TRBJ2-5, the full variable domain is EAGVVQSPRYKIIEKKQPVAFWCNPISGHNTLYWYLQNLGQGPELLIRYENEEAVDDSQLPKDRFSAERLKGVDSTLKIQPAELGDSAVYLCASGKARGRETQYFGPGTRLLVL.

This clonotype has a count of ten or more. CDR3 in amino acids: CASSRKTGGYEQYF. The CDR3 region has the DNA TGTGCCAGCAGCCGAAAGACAGGGGGCTACGAGCAGTACTTC. This chain joins TRBV11-3 and TRBJ2-7; 9 nucleotides line up with TRBD1. Germline CDR1 SGHNT, CDR2 YENEEA. This CDR3 has 14 amino acids. Trimming removed 5 bases from V and 3 bases from J; junction bases left unmatched: 5.

Ten or more counts support this clonotype. The chain has TRBV2 and TRBJ2-2; tentative D call: TRBD1 (6 bases). This CDR3 contains 16 residues. The ends were cut back, 2 bases at V and 2 bases at J, with 12 bases in the middle. CDR1 is SNHLY, CDR2 FYNNEI, per germline. CDR3: CASSELGAGNTGELFF. CDR3 DNA: TGTGCCAGCAGTGAATTGGGGGCCGGAAACACCGGGGAGCTGTTTTTT. Based on the CDR3 plus reference TRBV2 and TRBJ2-2, the full variable domain is EPEVTQTPSHQVTQMGQEVILRCVPISNHLYFYWYRQILGQKVEFLVSFYNNEISEKSEIFDDQFSVERPDGSNFTLKIRSTKLEDSAMYFCASSELGAGNTGELFFGEGSRLTVL.

The rearrangement uses TRBV20-1 and TRBJ1-1, with D perhaps matching TRBD1 (6 bases). The V end was cut by 7 bases, the J end by 6 bases, with 15 bases between. The CDR3 spans 12 residues. Germline CDR1 is DFQATT and CDR2 is SNEGSKA (reference sequence). The CDR3 loop reads CSVGGRGAEAFF. CDR3 bases: TGCAGTGTCGGGGGGAGGGGGGCTGAAGCTTTCTTT.

The chain joins TRBV5-1 to TRBJ2-2; TRBD2 aligns across 13 bases. The CDR3 totals 17 residues. Germline CDR1 and CDR2: SGHRS and YFSETQ. The V segment lost 4 bases and the J segment 6 bases; nucleotides outside the gene matches: 9. The DNA of the CDR3 is TGCGCCAGCAGCCCCGGACTAGCGGGGGCCAGGGCCGGGGAGCTGTTTTTT. This translates into CASSPGLAGARAGELFF.

This clonotype was picked up many times. The chain combines TRBV12-3 or TRBV12-4 with TRBJ2-5, with D tentatively TRBD1 (6 bases). The CDR3 runs to 14 residues. V was shortened by 5 bases and J by 5 bases, with 15 bases between the two germline ends. CDR3 coding DNA: TGTGCCAGCAGTATGGGACACCGGGCGGAGACCCAGTACTTC. The encoded protein is CASSMGHRAETQYF.

The genes are TRBV11-1 and TRBJ2-7, with 7 bases aligning to TRBD2. V shed 4 bases, J shed 2 bases, and the junction held 8 bases outside the gene matches. Germline assignment: CDR1 SGHAT and CDR2 FQDESV (reference sequence). This CDR3 has 15 residues. For the CDR3, the DNA is TGTGCCAGCAGCTCAGTGGAGAGCGGGACCTACGAGCAGTACTTC. Translated: CASSSVESGTYEQYF.

This clonotype came up many times. The chain joins TRBV12-5 to TRBJ2-7; maybe TRBD1 (7 bases). This CDR3 has 15 residues. Trimming removed 7 bases at V and 8 bases at J, with 24 bases between. Germline V lookup: CDR1 LGHNT, CDR2 FRNRAP. The CDR3: CASAVGGQLLKKQYF. The CDR3 DNA follows: TGTGCTAGTGCCGTGGGGGGACAGCTCCTAAAGAAGCAGTACTTC.

The chain employs TRBV3-1 and TRBJ2-7, with D maybe TRBD2 (6 bases). Trimming removed 1 base from V and 3 bases from J, with 10 bases in between. Germline V gene sequence: CDR1 LGHDT, CDR2 YNNKEL (reference sequence). CDR3 length equals 14 residues. CDR3 amino acids: CASSQGWGDYEQYF. As DNA, the CDR3 is TGTGCCAGCAGCCAAGGATGGGGGGACTACGAGCAGTACTTC.

This clonotype has a count of ten or more. The CDR3 loop reads CAISERESTEAFF. As DNA, the CDR3 is TGTGCCATCAGTGAGCGGGAGAGCACTGAAGCTTTCTTT. The chain recombines TRBV10-3 with TRBJ1-1; D gene unclear. CDR3 size: 13 residues. The V gene lost 2 bases and the J gene lost 4 bases, with 8 bases spanning the gap. Germline-derived CDR1 and CDR2 are ENHRY and SYGVKD.

There are many counts of this clonotype. The V and J genes are TRBV15 and TRBJ2-7, with unresolved D. The V and J ends lost 1 base and 3 bases respectively, with 13 bases between them. Germline CDR1 is LNHNV and CDR2 is YYDKDF (reference sequence). There are 15 residues in the CDR3. CDR3 residues: CATSRGLGFDYEQYF. The CDR3 DNA reads as TGTGCCACCAGCAGAGGTCTAGGGTTTGACTACGAGCAGTACTTC.